The present T cell receptor (beta chain) was sequenced within a study of long-term antiretroviral therapy in people with HIV. Running of the v3.0 immunoSEQ assay took place at survey level. Sequencing of each sample targeted 40,000-50,000 T-cell genomes. The protocol was immunoSEQ multiplex PCR, while the TCRdb copy is restricted to in-frame clones and leaves out a portion. This table has around 27,000 clones, approximately 85% appearing once. V trimming: 4 bases; J trimming: 5 bases; junction bases outside the gene matches: 5. This CDR3 has 13 residues. Germline loops: CDR1 SGHRS, CDR2 YFSETQ. The rearrangement joins TRBV5-1 to TRBJ2-7; 8 nucleotides align to TRBD2. The TCR was taken from a man between 35 and 55 years old with HIV. Sequenced here: unsorted PBMCs, sampled 3 years after starting antiretroviral therapy. CDR3 residues: CASSPGGLNEQYF. CDR3 bases: TGCGCCAGCAGCCCGGGGGGGCTCAACGAGCAGTACTTC. Using reference TRBV5-1 and TRBJ2-7 for the parts outside the CDR3, the full variable domain is KAGVTQTPRYLIKTRGQQVTLSCSPISGHRSVSWYQQTPGQGLQFLFEYFSETQRNKGNFPGRFSGRQFSNSRSEMNVSTLELGDSALYLCASSPGGLNEQYFGPGTRLTVT.